The present T cell receptor (beta chain) was sequenced within a study of T cells in Graves' hyperthyroidism and ophthalmopathy. The study, taken as a whole, reports: In simple terms, a model built on 13 V-J features told ophthalmopathy apart from stable hyperthyroidism. Most expanded thyroid clonotypes above 0.001 recurred in blood.

On this clonotype: Its antigen is unidentified.

Authors of the study amplified TCR beta CDR3 regions from RNA transcripts. The TCR CDR3 first-round RT-PCR relied on the HTBI primer set. TCRdb itself ran the multiplex PCR reads through MiXCR, one entry per CDR3 protein. The sample includes about 250,000 distinct CDR3 sequences, approximately 21% of them seen just once. The CDR3 covers 15 residues. V gave up 0 bases and J gave up 3 bases; unmatched junction bases: 1. Looked up from germline, CDR1 is SGHRS and CDR2 is YFSETQ. The chain uses TRBV5-1 and TRBJ2-2; 8 nucleotides line up with TRBD1. Sequenced: blood. The receptor's source is a young man with Graves' ophthalmopathy. Written as DNA, the CDR3 is TGCGCCAGCAGCTTGGCGACAGGGGACACCGGGGAGCTGTTTTTT. Residues: CASSLATGDTGELFF. The variable domain in full, with the rest retrieved from reference TRBV5-1 and TRBJ2-2, is KAGVTQTPRYLIKTRGQQVTLSCSPISGHRSVSWYQQTPGQGLQFLFEYFSETQRNKGNFPGRFSGRQFSNSRSEMNVSTLELGDSALYLCASSLATGDTGELFFGEGSRLTVL.